This T cell receptor (beta chain) was documented in a study of T cell responses to AZD1222 COVID-19 vaccine. The overall study: Second doses that came at about 4 or about 12 weeks were put together. General study results and limits: There were repertoire samples only from the period after the peak T cell response. The donors showed a predominance of white British ancestry and of females, with possible underestimation of clonal diversity.

Libraries were prepared by immunoSEQ multiplex PCR; TCRdb keeps only in-frame clonotypes and omits some of them. The table shows over 100,000 clones, with approximately 86% occurring only once. Remarks on this clone: What it recognizes is unknown.

Trimming at V came to 1 base and at J to 4 bases, leaving 12 bases not matched to a gene. CDR3 length equals 18 residues. The germline gives CDR1 SEHNR, CDR2 FQNEAQ (reference sequence). Sample: peripheral blood, taken on day 0 of AZD1222 vaccination. The chain combines TRBV7-9 with TRBJ2-3, with 9 bases lining up with TRBD2. This TCR derives from an adult in good health. The CDR3 DNA sequence: TGTGCCAGCAGCTTAGTGGGCAGTTGGGCGGGAGGGGCAGATACGCAGTATTTT. Amino acid sequence: CASSLVGSWAGGADTQYF.